These 27 T cell receptor beta chains share one sample of origin, sequenced in a study of blood T cell repertoires in COVID-19. Generated by immunoSEQ multiplex PCR, the TCRdb table keeps only in-frame clones and is missing some. The table records some 200,000 clones, around nine tenths of them present only once. Sequenced: peripheral blood. The receptors were sampled from a man aged 18 to 30 with active or convalescent COVID-19.

This clone was picked up a small number of times. The gene calls are TRBV7-6 and TRBJ2-2; 7 nucleotides line up with TRBD1. CDR1 is SGHVS and CDR2 is FNYEAQ in the germline V gene. The CDR3 has 17 residues. V lost 4 bases and J lost 4; bases outside the gene matches: 12. The CDR3: CASSYPKGAKSTGELFF. The CDR3 DNA follows: TGTGCCAGCAGCTACCCGAAGGGGGCGAAGAGCACCGGGGAGCTGTTTTTT.

The chain joins TRBV6-5 to TRBJ1-5, with 8 nucleotides matching TRBD1. Germline CDR1 reads MNHEY; CDR2 reads SVGAGI. This CDR3 contains 15 residues. V dropped 6 bases and J dropped 1; count of bases not matched to a gene: 5. The CDR3, as DNA: TGTGCCAGCAGCAGGACAGGGTTGAGCAATCAGCCCCAGCATTTT. As protein: CASSRTGLSNQPQHF.

This sequence joins TRBV9 and TRBJ2-1, with 14 positions matching TRBD2. This CDR3 comprises 15 residues. J lost 8 bases, V lost 6 bases, and 7 bases had no gene match. Germline CDR1 and CDR2: SGDLS and YYNGEE. The CDR3 sequence: CASTGTSGRIDEQFF. CDR3 DNA: TGTGCCAGCACCGGGACTAGCGGGAGAATCGATGAGCAGTTCTTC.

In DNA, the CDR3 is TGTGCCAGCAGCCAAGATAGGAGGAGACCCACGGGCTACGAGCAGTACTTC. It is translated as CASSQDRRRPTGYEQYF. This chain joins TRBV14 and TRBJ2-7, with D perhaps matching TRBD2 (5 bases). CDR1 and CDR2 from the germline V gene are SGHDN and FVKESK. Trimming took 0 bases from V and 3 from J, leaving 18 bases between them. This CDR3 region has 17 residues. The full variable domain, in which reference TRBV14 and TRBJ2-7 provide the parts outside the CDR3, is EAGVTQFPSHSVIEKGQTVTLRCDPISGHDNLYWYRRVMGKEIKFLLHFVKESKQDESGMPNNRFLAERTGGTYSTLKVQPAELEDSGVYFCASSQDRRRPTGYEQYFGPGTRLTVT.

In nucleotides, the CDR3 is TGTGCCAGCAGTTCAGGAGAGACCCAGTACTTC. This gives the protein CASSSGETQYF. V gene TRBV6-5 combines with J gene TRBJ2-5; D is undetermined. The germline V gene encodes CDR1 MNHEY and CDR2 SVGAGI. Trimming left V 4 bases short and J 4 bases short, with 4 bases between. The CDR3 is made up of 11 amino acids.

This sequence joins TRBV27 and TRBJ2-7; TRBD2 aligns across 8 bases. The V gene's germline CDR1 is MNHEY and CDR2 SMNVEV (reference sequence). V lost 6 bases and J lost 4; bases outside the gene matches: 11. The CDR3 contains 15 residues. The CDR3 here is CASRILLGLVYEQYF. In DNA form, the CDR3 reads TGTGCCAGCAGAATCTTACTGGGACTAGTTTACGAGCAGTACTTC.

The rearrangement joins TRBV6-5 to TRBJ2-7; D is perhaps TRBD2 (6 bases). CDR3 length equals 14 residues. V was shortened by 6 bases and J by 2 bases, with 14 bases between the two germline ends. Germline CDR1 and CDR2: MNHEY and SVGAGI. CDR3 nucleotide sequence: TGTGCCAGCAGGTGGTCGGAGGGCCCCTACGAGCAGTACTTC. Protein sequence: CASRWSEGPYEQYF.

V and J are TRBV5-1 and TRBJ2-1, with a possible D match to TRBD1 (6 bases). V dropped 5 bases and J dropped 1 base, with 13 bases sitting between them. The CDR3 has 15 amino acids. Germline-derived CDR1 and CDR2 are SGHRS and YFSETQ. The CDR3 sequence is CASRNQGQSYNEQFF. The CDR3 DNA follows: TGCGCCAGCAGAAACCAGGGGCAGTCCTACAATGAGCAGTTCTTC.

The table lists this clone with a few counts. The gene calls are TRBV13 and TRBJ2-7; TRBD1 matches at 10 bases. This CDR3 has 17 residues. Germline CDR1 reads PRHDT; CDR2 reads FYEKMQ (reference sequence). Trimming cost V 2 bases and J 3 bases; bases outside gene matches: 10. The CDR3 nucleotides read TGTGCCAGCAGCTTAACGGCGGGGGACAGGGGATACTACGAGCAGTACTTC. This sequence encodes CASSLTAGDRGYYEQYF.

The rearrangement joins TRBV3-1 (or the pseudogene TRBV3-2) to TRBJ1-1, with unresolved D. Germline loops: CDR1 LGHDT, CDR2 YNNKEL (reference sequence). The CDR3 sequence is 13 residues long. Trimming shortened V by 0 bases and J by 11 bases, and 13 bases separated the two germline ends. The CDR3 loop reads CASSQDGGTAAFF. The DNA of the CDR3 is TGTGCCAGCAGCCAAGATGGAGGTACAGCGGCTTTCTTT.

J is TRBJ2-7 and V is TRBV19, with 9 nucleotides matching TRBD1. The germline V gene encodes CDR1 LNHDA and CDR2 SQIVND (reference sequence). The junction had 6 bases not matched to a gene; V was cut back by 10 bases and J by 2 bases. The CDR3 runs 13 residues. The CDR3 protein is CATSDRGAYEQYF. The CDR3 coding sequence is TGTGCCACCAGTGACAGGGGGGCCTACGAGCAGTACTTC.

The gene calls are TRBV5-1 and TRBJ2-7; tentatively, D is TRBD1 (6 bases). The germline V and J ends were trimmed by 5 bases and 2 bases, with 11 bases remaining between them. The germline gives CDR1 SGHRS, CDR2 YFSETQ. This CDR3 is 13 amino acids long. Written as DNA, the CDR3 is TGCGCCAGCAGGAGGTCAGGGGCCTACGAGCAGTACTTC. Encoded protein: CASRRSGAYEQYF. The full variable domain, with the rest looked up from reference TRBV5-1 and TRBJ2-7, is KAGVTQTPRYLIKTRGQQVTLSCSPISGHRSVSWYQQTPGQGLQFLFEYFSETQRNKGNFPGRFSGRQFSNSRSEMNVSTLELGDSALYLCASRRSGAYEQYFGPGTRLTVT.

The V gene is TRBV28, the J gene TRBJ2-5; 9 nucleotides agree with TRBD2. The germline CDR1 and CDR2 sequences are MDHEN and SYDVKM. The CDR3 loop spans 16 amino acids. Unmatched junction bases numbered 12, after V lost 5 bases and J lost 5 bases. CDR3 region: CASSGSGRVKMETQYF. The CDR3, as DNA: TGTGCCAGCAGTGGTAGCGGGAGAGTGAAGATGGAGACCCAGTACTTC.

The rearrangement uses TRBV6-2 or TRBV6-3 and TRBJ1-5, with D unclear. The germline V and J ends were trimmed by 6 bases and 0 bases, with 15 bases remaining between them. CDR1 is MNHEY, CDR2 SVGEGT, per germline. The CDR3 runs to 16 residues. For the CDR3, the DNA is TGTGCCAGCAGCCAACGTCTGTCGAGTAGCAATCAGCCCCAGCATTTT. It specifies CASSQRLSSSNQPQHF.

The chain has TRBV10-2 and TRBJ2-3; D perhaps matches TRBD2 (6 bases). V dropped 6 bases and J dropped 5 bases, with 12 bases sitting between them. This CDR3 spans 13 amino acids. In germline, CDR1 is WSHSY, CDR2 SAAADI. The chain's CDR3 is CASSGGRRDTQYF. As DNA, the CDR3 is TGCGCCAGCAGCGGAGGGCGTAGAGATACGCAGTATTTT.

V and J are TRBV19 and TRBJ2-2, with TRBD1 identical over 8 bases. Germline V gene lookup returns CDR1 LNHDA and CDR2 SQIVND (reference sequence). The CDR3 runs to 14 residues. Trimming removed 9 bases from V and 5 bases from J; junction bases left unmatched: 8. CDR3: CASLDRALTGELFF. The CDR3 DNA sequence: TGTGCCAGCCTGGACAGGGCGTTAACCGGGGAGCTGTTTTTT.

This clone was seen only once. This CDR3 reads CASSHSSNSGGIHEQFF. CDR3 DNA: TGCGCCAGCAGCCACAGTTCCAATAGCGGGGGTATACACGAGCAGTTCTTC. The J gene is TRBJ2-1, the V gene TRBV4-3; 9 positions agree with TRBD2. This CDR3 has 17 amino acids. Germline-derived CDR1 and CDR2 are LGHNA and YSLEER. Losses at the gene ends were 3 bases for V and 10 bases for J; bases not matched to a gene: 16.

The chain couples TRBV7-2 to TRBJ2-5; 8 bases are a match to TRBD1. CDR3 length: 14 residues. Trimming cost V 5 bases and J 5 bases; bases outside gene matches: 7. Germline-derived CDR1 and CDR2 are SGHTA and FQGNSA. The chain's CDR3 is CASSQDRARETQYF. CDR3 DNA sequence: TGTGCCAGCAGCCAGGACAGGGCACGGGAGACCCAGTACTTC.

This chain connects TRBV15 to TRBJ1-5; 7 positions match TRBD1. The CDR3 is made up of 16 amino acids. The J segment lost 4 bases and the V segment lost 5 bases, leaving 11 bases of the junction unmatched. Germline assignment: CDR1 LNHNV and CDR2 YYDKDF (reference sequence). CDR3 DNA sequence: TGTGCCACCAGCGAAGAACAGGGGAGTAGGAATCAGCCCCAGCATTTT. Translation: CATSEEQGSRNQPQHF.

V usage is TRBV6-1 and J usage is TRBJ2-1; D is possibly TRBD2 (5 bases). The CDR3 is made up of 12 amino acids. V was trimmed by 2 bases and J by 12 bases, leaving 11 bases between them. The V gene's germline CDR1 is MNHNS and CDR2 SASEGT. CDR3 protein: CASSEQLSGQFF. The CDR3 nucleotides are TGTGCCAGCAGTGAACAACTAAGCGGGCAGTTCTTC.

The V gene is TRBV28, the J gene TRBJ2-1; 8 bases map to TRBD2. CDR1 is MDHEN, CDR2 SYDVKM, per germline. The CDR3 is 17 residues long. Trimming removed 3 bases from V and 0 bases from J; junction bases left unmatched: 7. CDR3 sequence reads: CASSFFAGTSSYNEQFF. CDR3 coding DNA: TGTGCCAGCAGTTTCTTCGCCGGGACTAGCTCCTACAATGAGCAGTTCTTC.

The chain uses TRBV24-1 and TRBJ2-5; 7 bases map to TRBD1. The ends lost 5 bases at V and 0 bases at J; junction bases unmatched: 5. Germline-derived CDR1 and CDR2 are KGHDR and SFDVKD. CDR3 length equals 15 residues. The CDR3 DNA follows: TGTGCCACCAGTGCCCTAGACAGGGACCAAGAGACCCAGTACTTC. Its translation is CATSALDRDQETQYF.

To note about this clone: Other DNA sequences in the same sample also yield this CDR3. The gene calls are TRBV19 and TRBJ1-5, with a possible D match to TRBD1 (6 bases). V lost 6 bases to trimming and J lost 4 bases, with 10 bases between them. Germline V gene sequence: CDR1 LNHDA, CDR2 SQIVND (reference sequence). The CDR3 totals 13 residues. CDR3 nucleotides: TGTGCCAGTAGCGGAACAGGGAATCAGCCCCAGCATTTT. Translating it yields CASSGTGNQPQHF.

Turning to this clone: The germline gene is not matched at one end of the junction; a read error may be the cause. The CDR3 spells CASSYDRGRVDLDF. DNA for the CDR3: TGTGCCAGCAGTTACGACAGGGGGCGCGTCGATTTGGACTTC. The J gene is TRBJ2-7, the V gene TRBV6-2 or TRBV6-3, with 10 bases lining up with TRBD1. Germline V gene data show CDR1 as MNHEY and CDR2 as SVGEGT. CDR3 length: 14 residues.

J is TRBJ1-5 and V is TRBV6-1; 8 bases align to TRBD1. Germline V CDR1 and CDR2: MNHNS, SASEGT. This CDR3 contains 17 residues. V shed 4 bases, J shed 6 bases, and the junction held 14 bases outside the gene matches. This CDR3 reads CASSVREQDREPQPQHF. In DNA, the CDR3 is TGTGCCAGCAGTGTCCGTGAGCAGGACAGGGAGCCTCAGCCCCAGCATTTT.

The V and J genes are TRBV7-2 and TRBJ2-1, with D perhaps matching TRBD2 (5 bases). The CDR3 runs 13 residues. The V and J ends lost 2 bases and 6 bases respectively, with 8 bases between them. CDR1 is SGHTA and CDR2 is FQGNSA in the germline V gene. The CDR3 nucleotides read TGTGCCAGCAGCTTACTAGCTGGCAATGAGCAGTTCTTC. Encoded protein: CASSLLAGNEQFF.

This chain uses TRBV11-1 with TRBJ2-3, with 9 bases identical to TRBD1. The junction had 2 bases not matched to a gene; V was cut back by 3 bases and J by 1 base. There are 15 residues in the CDR3. Germline values: CDR1 SGHAT, CDR2 FQDESV (reference sequence). The CDR3 region is CASSLTGGGTDTQYF. CDR3 nucleotides: TGTGCCAGCAGCTTGACAGGGGGAGGCACAGATACGCAGTATTTT.